One sample yielded the 22 T cell receptor beta chains listed below, sequenced in a study of cytomegalovirus exposure and HLA in healthy donors. The PCR contained 60 Vbeta and 13 Jbeta primers. Some clones are missing from TCRdb's copy, which holds only in-frame ones; the method was immunoSEQ multiplex PCR. The repertoire holds around 120,000 clones, about 70% seen once, with approximately 2.6% in the top ten. The sequenced sample consisted of PBMCs. The receptors were sampled from a woman aged 55-69 years in good health and CMV-seropositive.

V is TRBV19 and J is TRBJ2-7, with a possible D match to TRBD2 (5 bases). Germline-derived CDR1 and CDR2 are LNHDA and SQIVND (reference sequence). Trimming pared 3 bases from V and 0 bases from J, leaving 9 bases between. This CDR3 has 14 residues. As DNA, the CDR3 is TGTGCCAGTAGTATGGGTGGGAGCTCCTACGAGCAGTACTTC. Its protein product is CASSMGGSSYEQYF.

This clone came up a few times. The chain carries TRBV7-3 and TRBJ1-1; tentative D call: TRBD1 (5 bases). This CDR3 spans 15 amino acids. Trimming shortened V by 1 base and J by 1 base, and 10 bases separated the two germline ends. The germline V gene encodes CDR1 SGHTA and CDR2 FQGTGA. In nucleotides, the CDR3 is TGTGCCAGCAGCTTAAGAGGGAGGGGGAACACTGAAGCTTTCTTT. This codes for CASSLRGRGNTEAFF.

The V call is TRBV19, the J call TRBJ2-6; TRBD1 aligns across 9 bases. The CDR3 sequence is 16 residues long. After removal of 10 bases from V and 2 bases from J, the junction contained 9 bases not matched to a gene. The V gene's germline CDR1 is LNHDA and CDR2 SQIVND (reference sequence). The CDR3 DNA follows: TGTGCCACCTTGGACAGGGGAACACCTGGGGCCAACGTCCTGACTTTC. Protein product: CATLDRGTPGANVLTF.

This rearrangement joins TRBV2 to TRBJ1-4, with 9 bases identical to TRBD1. After removal of 6 bases from V and 3 bases from J, the junction contained 5 bases not matched to a gene. Looked up from germline, CDR1 is SNHLY and CDR2 is FYNNEI. The CDR3 contains 15 residues. CDR3 sequence: CASRPGQGSNEKLFF. The CDR3, as DNA: TGTGCCAGCAGACCGGGACAGGGTTCTAATGAAAAACTGTTTTTT.

The gene calls are TRBV6-9 and TRBJ1-4; TRBD1 might be the D (5 bases). Looked up from germline, CDR1 is MNHGY and CDR2 is SVAAGI. The CDR3 runs 14 residues. The V gene lost 0 bases and the J gene lost 8 bases, with 10 bases spanning the gap. CDR3 sequence reads: CASSYSGGNEKLFF. The CDR3 DNA reads as TGTGCCAGCAGTTATTCGGGGGGTAACGAAAAACTGTTTTTT.

The J gene is TRBJ2-7, the V gene TRBV11-2; weak D call: TRBD1 (5 bases). The CDR3 covers 13 residues. The germline V gene encodes CDR1 SGHAT and CDR2 FQNNGV. The V end lost 5 bases, the J end lost 5 bases, and 13 bases lay between the germline ends. The CDR3 sequence is CASSPSQGHEQYF. The CDR3 DNA reads TGTGCCAGCAGCCCCAGTCAGGGCCACGAGCAGTACTTC. The whole variable domain, filled in from reference TRBV11-2 and TRBJ2-7, reads EAGVAQSPRYKIIEKRQSVAFWCNPISGHATLYWYQQILGQGPKLLIQFQNNGVVDDSQLPKDRFSAERLKGVDSTLKIQPAKLEDSAVYLCASSPSQGHEQYFGPGTRLTVT.

This clone was detected only a few times. This chain uses TRBV21-1 with TRBJ1-5. TRBV21-1 is shown as a pseudogene. The CDR3 contains 14 residues. The CDR3 coding sequence is TGTGCCAGCAGGGATGTGGAGGGTTATCAGCCCCAGCATTTT. Residues: CASRDVEGYQPQHF.

V usage is TRBV7-2 and J usage is TRBJ1-1; no clear D. The V end was cut by 5 bases, the J end by 4 bases, with 11 bases between. This CDR3 comprises 13 residues. Per the germline V gene, CDR1 is SGHTA and CDR2 is FQGNSA. This CDR3 is CASSHNQRTEAFF. The DNA of the CDR3 is TGTGCCAGCAGCCACAACCAGCGCACTGAAGCTTTCTTT. The whole variable domain, filled in from reference TRBV7-2 and TRBJ1-1, reads GAGVSQSPSNKVTEKGKDVELRCDPISGHTALYWYRQSLGQGLEFLIYFQGNSAPDKSGLPSDRFSAERTGGSVSTLTIQRTQQEDSAVYLCASSHNQRTEAFFGQGTRLTVV.

The chain is built from TRBV14 and TRBJ2-1; possible D gene TRBD2, 6 bases. This CDR3 comprises 15 residues. The V and J ends lost 0 bases and 8 bases respectively, with 14 bases between them. The germline V gene has CDR1 SGHDN and CDR2 FVKESK. The CDR3 DNA reads TGTGCCAGCAGCCAAGATCTTGGGGGGAACGATGAGCAGTTCTTC. It specifies CASSQDLGGNDEQFF.

This CDR3 reads CASSPGDTQYF. The DNA of the CDR3 is TGTGCCAGCAGCCCGGGGGATACGCAGTATTTT. This chain uses TRBV11-1 with TRBJ2-3; D might be TRBD2 (5 bases). In germline, CDR1 is SGHAT, CDR2 FQDESV (reference sequence). This CDR3 is 11 amino acids long. The ends were cut back, 5 bases at V and 6 bases at J, with 6 bases in the middle. The complete variable domain, with remaining parts taken from reference TRBV11-1 and TRBJ2-3, reads EAEVAQSPRYKITEKSQAVAFWCDPISGHATLYWYRQILGQGPELLVQFQDESVVDDSQLPKDRFSAERLKGVDSTLKIQPAELGDSAMYLCASSPGDTQYFGPGTRLTVL.

This chain links TRBV6-5 with TRBJ2-5; 12 bases align to TRBD2. The J call may be faulty, since TRBJ2-7 better matches the DNA end. This CDR3 is 15 amino acids long. Germline V gene lookup returns CDR1 MNHEY and CDR2 SVGAGI. The CDR3 region is CASSPWTSGVYEQYF. The CDR3 DNA is TGTGCCAGCAGTCCTTGGACTAGCGGGGTCTACGAGCAGTACTTC.

The rearrangement uses TRBV19 and TRBJ1-3; TRBD1 aligns across 7 bases. The V gene's germline CDR1 is LNHDA and CDR2 SQIVND (reference sequence). CDR3 length: 14 amino acids. V gave up 9 bases and J gave up 2 bases; unmatched junction bases: 7. For the CDR3, the DNA is TGTGCCAGCAGCCCTGGACAGGCTGGAAACACCATATATTTT. Translation gives CASSPGQAGNTIYF.

This chain links TRBV7-8 with TRBJ2-3; 7 nucleotides agree with TRBD2. Germline trimming cut 3 bases from V and 2 bases from J; bases unmatched to any gene: 5. CDR3 length: 15 amino acids. CDR1 is SGHVS and CDR2 is FQNEAQ in the germline V gene. The CDR3 loop reads CASSFPSGYTDTQYF. In DNA, the CDR3 is TGTGCCAGCAGCTTCCCTAGCGGATACACAGATACGCAGTATTTT.

The chain recombines TRBV11-2 with TRBJ2-2, with 9 positions matching TRBD1. Trimming took 2 bases from V and 7 from J; bases not matched to a gene: 11. Per germline, CDR1 SGHAT and CDR2 FQNNGV. This CDR3 spans 17 amino acids. The CDR3 DNA is TGTGCCAGCAGCTTAAAAACAGGGGGCAATTTCAGCGGGGAGCTGTTTTTT. It is translated as CASSLKTGGNFSGELFF.

The chain recombines TRBV7-9 with TRBJ1-4, with a weak D call TRBD1 (5 bases). Between the trimmed V and J ends, which lost 2 bases and 5 bases, there was a span of 9 bases. This CDR3 has 14 residues. The germline CDR1 and CDR2 sequences are SEHNR and FQNEAQ (reference sequence). The DNA for the CDR3 is TGTGCCAGCAGCTTACAGGGTTTAAATGAAAAACTGTTTTTT. This gives the protein CASSLQGLNEKLFF. The variable domain in full, completed from reference TRBV7-9 and TRBJ1-4, reads DTGVSQNPRHKITKRGQNVTFRCDPISEHNRLYWYRQTLGQGPEFLTYFQNEAQLEKSRLLSDRFSAERPKGSFSTLEIQRTEQGDSAMYLCASSLQGLNEKLFFGSGTQLSVL.

This clone was detected only once. This chain uses TRBV9 with TRBJ2-1; 10 bases are a match to TRBD2. In germline, CDR1 is SGDLS, CDR2 YYNGEE. CDR3 length: 16 amino acids. Trimming took 0 bases from V and 4 from J; bases not matched to a gene: 4. CDR3: CASSVGPSGGYNEQFF. CDR3 bases: TGTGCCAGCAGCGTAGGTCCTAGCGGGGGATACAATGAGCAGTTCTTC.

This chain joins TRBV9 and TRBJ2-7; D is possibly TRBD1 (6 bases). The length of the CDR3 is 15 residues. Germline V gene data show CDR1 as SGDLS and CDR2 as YYNGEE. V was pared by 0 bases and J by 3 bases, with 13 bases between. The CDR3 sequence is CASSVASGEVYEQYF. The DNA of the CDR3 is TGTGCCAGCAGCGTAGCTTCAGGGGAAGTCTACGAGCAGTACTTC.

The chain has TRBV10-2 and TRBJ1-2; a possible D gene is TRBD1 (5 bases). The CDR3 is made up of 15 amino acids. Germline V gene lookup returns CDR1 WSHSY and CDR2 SAAADI. V lost 0 bases and J 6 bases, leaving 14 bases between the germline ends. The CDR3 DNA reads TGCGCCAGCAGTGAGTCTAGGGCAGGGATGAATGGCTACACCTTC. Translating it yields CASSESRAGMNGYTF.

This chain connects TRBV6-5 to TRBJ1-5; tentative D call: TRBD1 (6 bases). The CDR3 totals 15 residues. V was shortened by 6 bases and J by 1 base, with 13 bases between the two germline ends. Germline V gene lookup returns CDR1 MNHEY and CDR2 SVGAGI. In DNA form, the CDR3 reads TGTGCCAGCAGACTGACAGGTAAAAGCAATCAGCCCCAGCATTTT. Its translation: CASRLTGKSNQPQHF.

This rearrangement joins TRBV19 to TRBJ2-1, with D maybe TRBD1 (5 bases). The CDR3 has 14 residues. Germline CDR1 reads LNHDA; CDR2 reads SQIVND (reference sequence). Trimming took off 0 bases at V and 3 bases at J, with 6 bases between the two ends. CDR3 sequence (DNA): TGTGCCAGTAGTATAGATCAGGGCTACAATGAGCAGTTCTTC. Encoded protein: CASSIDQGYNEQFF.

This clone has only a few counts. The chain joins TRBV19 to TRBJ1-4, with D perhaps matching TRBD1 (6 bases). The CDR3 covers 15 residues. The germline CDR1 and CDR2 sequences are LNHDA and SQIVND (reference sequence). V was clipped by 9 bases and J by 7 bases, with 21 bases between them. CDR3 nucleotides: TGTGCCAGCCACTCCCGGGGGGGGGCGGGTGAAAAACTGTTTTTT. It yields the protein CASHSRGGAGEKLFF.

This clone appeared once. V usage is TRBV19 and J usage is TRBJ1-6; 7 bases match TRBD1. V lost 8 bases, J lost 6 bases, and 10 bases stayed unmatched. The CDR3 totals 15 residues. Per germline, CDR1 LNHDA and CDR2 SQIVND (reference sequence). The CDR3 bases are TGTGCCAGTCTCTTGAGAACAGGGGTTAATTCACCCCTCCACTTT. Translated: CASLLRTGVNSPLHF.